A selection of T cell receptor beta chains follows, all from one sample in a study of blood T cell repertoires in COVID-19. TCRdb's copy holds only in-frame clones and misses some; the assay was immunoSEQ multiplex PCR. The sample has some 220,000 clones, 80% seen once; the top ten hold about 13%. Material for sequencing was peripheral blood. The receptors derive from a human donor in a cohort sampled during active COVID-19. Each CDR3 is given with its conserved first and last residue. The order of the fields is V gene, clone size, D gene, J gene, CDR3 protein, CDR3 DNA. The D gene is left open where the match is weak. Some rows have no size entry. The others give once, few or many, or a class for an expanded clone.

v_call: TRBV24-1
clone_size: .
d_call: TRBD2
j_call: TRBJ2-3
cdr3_aa: CATSDSSGLAGGADTQYF
cdr3_nt: TGTGCCACCAGTGATTCTTCTGGGCTAGCGGGGGGGGCAGATACGCAGTATTTT

v_call: TRBV11-2
clone_size: .
d_call: .
j_call: TRBJ2-2
cdr3_aa: CASSPGTGELFF
cdr3_nt: TGTGCCAGCAGCCCAGGAACCGGGGAGCTGTTTTTT

v_call: TRBV29-1
clone_size: .
d_call: TRBD1
j_call: TRBJ2-2
cdr3_aa: CSARTGANTGELFF
cdr3_nt: TGCAGCGCCAGGACAGGGGCGAACACCGGGGAGCTGTTTTTT

v_call: TRBV30
clone_size: .
d_call: TRBD2
j_call: TRBJ2-2
cdr3_aa: CAWAGGDTANTGELFF
cdr3_nt: TGTGCCTGGGCGGGGGGGGACACCGCGAACACCGGGGAGCTGTTTTTT

v_call: TRBV7-2
clone_size: .
d_call: TRBD1
j_call: TRBJ1-5
cdr3_aa: CASSLATGSNQPQHF
cdr3_nt: TGTGCCAGCAGCTTAGCGACAGGGAGCAATCAGCCCCAGCATTTT

v_call: TRBV3-1/TRBV3-2
clone_size: few
d_call: .
j_call: TRBJ2-1
cdr3_aa: CASSQYGDRQFF
cdr3_nt: TGTGCCAGCAGCCAATATGGCGACAGGCAGTTCTTC

v_call: TRBV19
clone_size: .
d_call: .
j_call: TRBJ1-6
cdr3_aa: CASRRQGRSYNSPLHF
cdr3_nt: TGTGCCAGTAGGCGTCAGGGGAGATCCTATAATTCACCCCTCCACTTT

v_call: TRBV4-3
clone_size: .
d_call: .
j_call: TRBJ2-1
cdr3_aa: CASSPGRQRTYNEQFF
cdr3_nt: TGCGCCAGCAGCCCCGGGCGTCAGCGGACCTACAATGAGCAGTTCTTC

v_call: TRBV28
clone_size: .
d_call: .
j_call: TRBJ2-7
cdr3_aa: CASSFSVSYEQYF
cdr3_nt: TGTGCCAGCAGTTTCTCGGTATCCTACGAGCAGTACTTC

v_call: TRBV9
clone_size: .
d_call: TRBD2
j_call: TRBJ2-1
cdr3_aa: CASSAGSGGSYNEQFF
cdr3_nt: TGTGCCAGCAGCGCCGGTAGCGGGGGCTCCTACAATGAGCAGTTCTTC

v_call: TRBV5-1
clone_size: .
d_call: .
j_call: TRBJ1-5
cdr3_aa: CASSLVPGPNQPQHF
cdr3_nt: TGCGCCAGCAGCTTGGTTCCTGGCCCCAATCAGCCCCAGCATTTT

v_call: TRBV5-4
clone_size: once
d_call: .
j_call: TRBJ2-5
cdr3_aa: CASREGRALGTQYF
cdr3_nt: TGTGCCAGCAGGGAGGGAAGAGCTCTTGGGACCCAGTACTTC

v_call: TRBV3-1/TRBV3-2
clone_size: .
d_call: TRBD1
j_call: TRBJ1-6
cdr3_aa: CASSVGQENSPLHF
cdr3_nt: TGTGCCAGCTCGGTAGGACAGGAGAATTCACCCCTCCACTTT

v_call: TRBV2
clone_size: once
d_call: .
j_call: TRBJ1-2
cdr3_aa: CASSEAAGASYGYTF
cdr3_nt: TGTGCCAGCAGTGAAGCAGCGGGGGCGAGCTATGGCTACACCTTC

v_call: TRBV27
clone_size: .
d_call: TRBD1
j_call: TRBJ2-5
cdr3_aa: CASSSRDRGHQETQYF
cdr3_nt: TGTGCCAGCAGTTCTCGGGACAGGGGTCATCAAGAGACCCAGTACTTC

v_call: TRBV2
clone_size: .
d_call: .
j_call: TRBJ1-2
cdr3_aa: CASSATVNYGYTF
cdr3_nt: TGTGCCAGCAGCGCGACAGTAAACTATGGCTACACCTTC

v_call: TRBV11-2
clone_size: few
d_call: .
j_call: TRBJ2-7
cdr3_aa: CASSFGGSLSYEQYF
cdr3_nt: TGTGCCAGCAGCTTTGGAGGATCCCTCTCCTACGAGCAGTACTTC

v_call: TRBV9
clone_size: .
d_call: .
j_call: TRBJ1-4
cdr3_aa: CASSVEKGMAPSEKLFF
cdr3_nt: TGTGCCAGCAGCGTAGAGAAGGGGATGGCACCGTCGGAAAAACTGTTTTTT

v_call: TRBV13
clone_size: .
d_call: .
j_call: TRBJ2-1
cdr3_aa: CASSSYARDFEDGGEQFF
cdr3_nt: TGTGCCAGCAGCTCGTACGCCCGGGACTTCGAGGATGGGGGTGAGCAGTTCTTC

v_call: TRBV2
clone_size: .
d_call: TRBD1
j_call: TRBJ2-3
cdr3_aa: CASSEDRKVLNTQYF
cdr3_nt: TGTGCCAGCAGTGAGGACAGGAAAGTGTTGAATACGCAGTATTTT

v_call: TRBV19
clone_size: .
d_call: .
j_call: TRBJ2-3
cdr3_aa: CASREIAVSTDTQYF
cdr3_nt: TGTGCCAGTAGGGAGATAGCGGTCAGCACAGATACGCAGTATTTT

v_call: TRBV5-4
clone_size: .
d_call: .
j_call: TRBJ1-1
cdr3_aa: CASSPGGGGTEAFF
cdr3_nt: TGTGCCAGCAGCCCCGGGGGTGGGGGAACTGAAGCTTTCTTT

v_call: TRBV6-1
clone_size: .
d_call: .
j_call: TRBJ1-1
cdr3_aa: CASSEGGAEQNTEAFF
cdr3_nt: TGTGCCAGCAGTGAAGGAGGCGCGGAGCAGAACACTGAAGCTTTCTTT

v_call: TRBV28
clone_size: once
d_call: .
j_call: TRBJ1-2
cdr3_aa: CASSLPGAYYGYTF
cdr3_nt: TGTGCCAGCAGTTTGCCAGGGGCGTACTATGGCTACACCTTC

v_call: TRBV28
clone_size: .
d_call: .
j_call: TRBJ1-3
cdr3_aa: CASSLSDGNSGNTIYF
cdr3_nt: TGTGCCAGCAGTTTGTCGGACGGGAACTCTGGAAACACCATATATTTT

v_call: TRBV7-8
clone_size: once
d_call: .
j_call: TRBJ2-7
cdr3_aa: CASSTLAAGSYEQYF
cdr3_nt: TGTGCCAGCAGCACCTTAGCGGCCGGCTCCTACGAGCAGTACTTC

v_call: TRBV6-2/TRBV6-3
clone_size: .
d_call: .
j_call: TRBJ1-4
cdr3_aa: CASSRGTAREKLFF
cdr3_nt: TGTGCCAGCAGTCGCGGGACCGCCAGAGAAAAACTGTTTTTT

v_call: TRBV15
clone_size: .
d_call: TRBD1
j_call: TRBJ2-2
cdr3_aa: CATSSRTGRYTGELFF
cdr3_nt: TGTGCCACCAGCTCCCGGACAGGGAGGTACACCGGGGAGCTGTTTTTT

v_call: TRBV7-2
clone_size: .
d_call: TRBD2
j_call: TRBJ2-7
cdr3_aa: CASSHPSGSHEQYF
cdr3_nt: TGTGCCAGCAGCCACCCTAGCGGGAGCCACGAGCAGTACTTC

v_call: TRBV5-1
clone_size: .
d_call: TRBD2
j_call: TRBJ2-1
cdr3_aa: CASSWREGRDEQFF
cdr3_nt: TGCGCCAGCAGTTGGCGGGAGGGCCGGGATGAGCAGTTCTTC

v_call: TRBV6-5
clone_size: .
d_call: TRBD2
j_call: TRBJ2-1
cdr3_aa: CASNRGLEFYNEQFF
cdr3_nt: TGTGCCAGCAACCGCGGACTAGAATTTTACAATGAGCAGTTCTTC

v_call: TRBV7-8
clone_size: once
d_call: .
j_call: TRBJ2-3
cdr3_aa: CASSLARRTDTQYF
cdr3_nt: TGTGCCAGCAGCTTAGCGCGTCGGACAGATACGCAGTATTTT

v_call: TRBV11-2
clone_size: .
d_call: TRBD2
j_call: TRBJ2-3
cdr3_aa: CASSLSGTSGGTDTQYF
cdr3_nt: TGTGCCAGCAGCTTGTCCGGGACTAGCGGGGGCACAGATACGCAGTATTTT

v_call: TRBV5-1
clone_size: .
d_call: TRBD1
j_call: TRBJ2-3
cdr3_aa: CASSLEGTGGRTQYF
cdr3_nt: TGCGCCAGCAGCTTGGAGGGGACAGGGGGCCGTACGCAGTATTTT

v_call: TRBV24-1
clone_size: .
d_call: TRBD2
j_call: TRBJ2-1
cdr3_aa: CATGSGGAYNEQFF
cdr3_nt: TGTGCCACCGGAAGCGGGGGGGCCTACAATGAGCAGTTCTTC

v_call: TRBV2
clone_size: once
d_call: TRBD2
j_call: TRBJ2-3
cdr3_aa: CASSDLAGVTTDTQYF
cdr3_nt: TGTGCCAGCAGTGACCTAGCGGGAGTCACAACAGATACGCAGTATTTT

v_call: TRBV19
clone_size: .
d_call: .
j_call: TRBJ1-5
cdr3_aa: CASMGAVRGFNQPQHF
cdr3_nt: TGTGCCAGTATGGGGGCGGTCAGGGGATTCAATCAGCCCCAGCATTTT

v_call: TRBV7-9
clone_size: once
d_call: .
j_call: TRBJ1-1
cdr3_aa: CASSSLEGTEAFF
cdr3_nt: TGTGCCAGCAGCTCCCTCGAGGGCACTGAAGCTTTCTTT

v_call: TRBV5-4
clone_size: .
d_call: TRBD2
j_call: TRBJ2-2
cdr3_aa: CASSSPGLAGANTGELFF
cdr3_nt: TGTGCCAGCAGCTCGCCGGGACTAGCGGGGGCGAACACCGGGGAGCTGTTTTTT

v_call: TRBV24-1
clone_size: .
d_call: .
j_call: TRBJ2-5
cdr3_aa: CATSDLKTGFTETQYF
cdr3_nt: TGTGCCACCAGTGATTTGAAAACAGGGTTTACAGAGACCCAGTACTTC

v_call: TRBV4-1
clone_size: .
d_call: TRBD1
j_call: TRBJ2-6
cdr3_aa: CASSLPDRAGANVLTF
cdr3_nt: TGCGCCAGCAGCTTGCCGGACAGGGCTGGGGCCAACGTCCTGACTTTC

v_call: TRBV9
clone_size: .
d_call: TRBD1
j_call: TRBJ1-4
cdr3_aa: CASSAQGFGEKLFF
cdr3_nt: TGTGCCAGCAGCGCACAGGGGTTTGGTGAAAAACTGTTTTTT

v_call: TRBV4-2
clone_size: .
d_call: .
j_call: TRBJ2-7
cdr3_aa: CASSQEWGEAYEQYF
cdr3_nt: TGTGCCAGCAGCCAAGAATGGGGCGAGGCCTACGAGCAGTACTTC

v_call: TRBV5-1
clone_size: .
d_call: TRBD2
j_call: TRBJ2-1
cdr3_aa: CASRTSGTYNEQFF
cdr3_nt: TGCGCCAGCAGGACTAGCGGGACTTACAATGAGCAGTTCTTC

v_call: TRBV28
clone_size: .
d_call: .
j_call: TRBJ2-7
cdr3_aa: CASSFFREEQYF
cdr3_nt: TGTGCCAGCAGTTTTTTCCGGGAAGAGCAGTACTTC

v_call: TRBV7-2
clone_size: .
d_call: .
j_call: TRBJ1-4
cdr3_aa: CASSSIGGEKLFF
cdr3_nt: TGTGCCAGCAGCTCCATCGGGGGGGAAAAACTGTTTTTT

v_call: TRBV9
clone_size: .
d_call: .
j_call: TRBJ1-4
cdr3_aa: CASSVTEEVNEKLFF
cdr3_nt: TGTGCCAGCAGCGTGACAGAGGAAGTTAATGAAAAACTGTTTTTT

v_call: TRBV7-6
clone_size: .
d_call: TRBD2
j_call: TRBJ2-2
cdr3_aa: CASSATSGGADGELFF
cdr3_nt: TGTGCCAGCAGCGCCACTAGCGGGGGGGCAGACGGGGAGCTGTTTTTT

v_call: TRBV19
clone_size: .
d_call: .
j_call: TRBJ2-7
cdr3_aa: CASSQRERSYEQYF
cdr3_nt: TGTGCCAGTTCCCAACGGGAGAGGTCCTACGAGCAGTACTTC

v_call: TRBV28
clone_size: .
d_call: TRBD1
j_call: TRBJ1-1
cdr3_aa: CASSHPRGQGGAGEAFF
cdr3_nt: TGTGCCAGCAGTCATCCCCGGGGACAGGGGGGAGCGGGTGAAGCTTTCTTT

v_call: TRBV5-4
clone_size: .
d_call: TRBD1
j_call: TRBJ2-5
cdr3_aa: CASTPPGQGGKETQYF
cdr3_nt: TGTGCCAGCACTCCTCCGGGACAGGGAGGTAAAGAGACCCAGTACTTC

v_call: TRBV6-6
clone_size: .
d_call: TRBD2
j_call: TRBJ2-1
cdr3_aa: CASRGTGTSGYNEQFF
cdr3_nt: TGTGCCAGCAGGGGAACCGGGACTAGCGGATACAATGAGCAGTTCTTC

v_call: TRBV7-2
clone_size: .
d_call: TRBD1
j_call: TRBJ1-1
cdr3_aa: CASSQDRRANTEAFF
cdr3_nt: TGTGCCAGCAGCCAGGACAGGAGAGCGAACACTGAAGCTTTCTTT

v_call: TRBV6-2/TRBV6-3
clone_size: few
d_call: .
j_call: TRBJ2-7
cdr3_aa: CASSRQEVYEQYF
cdr3_nt: TGTGCCAGCAGTAGGCAGGAGGTCTACGAGCAGTACTTC

v_call: TRBV18
clone_size: .
d_call: .
j_call: TRBJ1-5
cdr3_aa: CASSPGGYSNQPQHF
cdr3_nt: TGTGCCAGCTCACCGGGGGGTTATAGCAATCAGCCCCAGCATTTT

v_call: TRBV27
clone_size: .
d_call: .
j_call: TRBJ1-2
cdr3_aa: CASKQRQVNYGYTF
cdr3_nt: TGTGCCAGCAAACAACGACAGGTGAACTATGGCTACACCTTC

v_call: TRBV7-9
clone_size: .
d_call: .
j_call: TRBJ2-1
cdr3_aa: CASSHGPQGNPYNEQFF
cdr3_nt: TGTGCCAGCAGCCATGGGCCCCAGGGGAATCCCTACAATGAGCAGTTCTTC